The clone carrying this T cell receptor beta chain showed up just once. Its antigen is not identified. The CDR3 extends over 15 amino acids. V trimming: 2 bases; J trimming: 3 bases; junction bases outside the gene matches: 4. CDR1 is MGHRA, CDR2 YSYEKL, per germline. This specimen belongs to a study of shared clonotypes between healthy human individuals. As originally analysed: ImmunoSEQ only sent back junction sequences with no quality scores, so filtering was done differently. Data came from immunoSEQ multiplex PCR; TCRdb stores just in-frame clones and leaves some out. V, J and clone size reflect that table, while D and trimming were determined from the DNA. The sample consists of more than 2 million clones, roughly 96% of them appearing once. Study conclusions and caveats: A small donor pool kept down the genetic and exposure-history diversity that was represented.

Sequencing was performed on naive CD4+ T cells sorted from blood. Subset denoted: CD45RA+ positively selected. This chain connects TRBV4-1 to TRBJ1-3; 7 bases are a match to TRBD1. This clonotype originated in a man aged 18 to 30 in good health. CDR3 in DNA: TGCGCCAGCAGCCAACAGGGGGACGGTGGAAACACCATATATTTT. Protein sequence: CASSQQGDGGNTIYF.